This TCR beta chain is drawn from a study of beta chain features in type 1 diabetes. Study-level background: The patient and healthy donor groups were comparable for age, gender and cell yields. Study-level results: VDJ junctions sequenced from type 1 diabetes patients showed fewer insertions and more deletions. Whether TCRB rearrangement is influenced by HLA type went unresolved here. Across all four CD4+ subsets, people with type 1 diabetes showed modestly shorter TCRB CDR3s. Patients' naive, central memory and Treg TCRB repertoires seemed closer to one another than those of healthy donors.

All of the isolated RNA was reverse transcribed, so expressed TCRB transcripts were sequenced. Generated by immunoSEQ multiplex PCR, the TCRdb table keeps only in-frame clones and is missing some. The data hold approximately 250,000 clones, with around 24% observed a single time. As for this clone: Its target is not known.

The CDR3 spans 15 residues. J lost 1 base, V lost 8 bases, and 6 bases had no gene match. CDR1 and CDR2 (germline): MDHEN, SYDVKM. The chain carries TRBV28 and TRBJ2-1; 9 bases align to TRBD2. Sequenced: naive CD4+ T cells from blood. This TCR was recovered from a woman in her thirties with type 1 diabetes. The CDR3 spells CASDLAGSSYNEQFF. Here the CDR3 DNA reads TGTGCCAGCGACCTAGCGGGAAGTTCCTACAATGAGCAGTTCTTC.